These 15 T cell receptor beta chains were all obtained from the same sample, sequenced in a study of blood T cells in healthy people across ages. With a J-beta primer mix and a sample-barcoded 5' primer, a second PCR ran about 7 to 11 cycles. TCRdb re-called the 5' RACE reads through MiXCR, storing one row per CDR3 protein. The table includes 850,000 to 1,300,000 distinct CDR3 sequences, around 45% detected once. The sequencing sample was made of blood. Receptors originate from a woman aged 60-75 years in good health.

This clonotype has only a few counts. The J gene is TRBJ2-1, the V gene TRBV20-1; TRBD2 is a possible D gene (6 bases). Germline V CDR1 and CDR2: DFQATT, SNEGSKA (reference sequence). The CDR3 length is 14 residues. Between the trimmed V and J ends, which lost 0 bases and 3 bases, there was a span of 9 bases. The CDR3 DNA reads TGCAGTGCTAGAGACAGCGGGTTCTACAATGAGCAGTTCTTC. Translating it yields CSARDSGFYNEQFF.

The V call is TRBV5-1, the J call TRBJ2-3; 7 bases are shared with TRBD2. The CDR3 loop spans 12 amino acids. J was trimmed by 13 bases and V by 4 bases; bases with no gene match: 9. CDR1 is SGHRS and CDR2 is YFSETQ in the germline V gene. The CDR3 region is CASSDPPGLKYF. The CDR3 DNA sequence: TGCGCCAGCAGCGACCCGCCGGGACTAAAGTATTTT.

The rearrangement links TRBV11-2 to TRBJ2-5; perhaps TRBD2 as D (5 bases). The better agreement between TRBJ2-7 and the DNA end casts doubt on the J call. The CDR3 sequence is 17 residues long. Germline CDR1 SGHAT, CDR2 FQNNGV. The CDR3 nucleotides are TGTGCCAGCAGCCTCGGGGTCAGGCCTAAAGGACTCTACGAGCAGTACTTC. Its translation is CASSLGVRPKGLYEQYF.

V is TRBV11-2 and J is TRBJ1-1; no clear D. V lost 5 bases and J lost 3, with 13 bases in between. This CDR3 is 14 amino acids long. Per germline, CDR1 SGHAT and CDR2 FQNNGV. CDR3 coding DNA: TGTGCCAGCAGCAGAACCAGGAGCCACACTGAAGCTTTCTTT. It yields the protein CASSRTRSHTEAFF. Drawing the rest from reference TRBV11-2 and TRBJ1-1, the complete variable domain is EAGVAQSPRYKIIEKRQSVAFWCNPISGHATLYWYQQILGQGPKLLIQFQNNGVVDDSQLPKDRFSAERLKGVDSTLKIQPAKLEDSAVYLCASSRTRSHTEAFFGQGTRLTVV.

V is TRBV29-1 and J is TRBJ2-7; unclear D gene. This CDR3 region has 13 residues. V dropped 4 bases and J dropped 0 bases, with 10 bases sitting between them. Germline CDR1 reads SQVTM; CDR2 reads ANQGSEA. As DNA, the CDR3 is TGCAGCGTTGTGGACGGAAACTCCTACGAGCAGTACTTC. Its translation is CSVVDGNSYEQYF.

This clonotype was recorded many times. J is TRBJ2-7 and V is TRBV12-3 or TRBV12-4; D is unresolved. The CDR3 contains 11 residues. Trimming removed 9 bases from V and 4 bases from J, with 10 bases in between. The CDR3 reads CASAVGYEQYF. The CDR3 DNA sequence: TGTGCCAGTGCTGTGGGTTACGAGCAGTACTTC.

This clonotype has more than one count but fewer than ten. The J gene is TRBJ1-2, the V gene TRBV6-5, with D unresolved. Germline lookup yields CDR1 MNHEY and CDR2 SVGAGI. V lost 7 bases to trimming and J lost 2 bases, with 17 bases between them. The CDR3 is made up of 15 amino acids. CDR3 nucleotides: TGTGCCAGCATGGAAGGGATCGGGTCAAACTATGGCTACACCTTC. Its protein is CASMEGIGSNYGYTF.

In its sample, this clonotype was seen once. This chain links TRBV2 with TRBJ2-1, with a possible D match to TRBD2 (5 bases). The germline V gene has CDR1 SNHLY and CDR2 FYNNEI. The V and J ends lost 7 bases and 7 bases respectively, with 17 bases between them. The CDR3 has 14 residues. CDR3 DNA sequence: TGTGCCAGCACGAGGGCTAGCAGAAAGAATGAGCAGTTCTTC. It yields the protein CASTRASRKNEQFF.

This sequence joins TRBV9 and TRBJ2-1; D is undetermined. V was shortened by 3 bases and J by 5 bases, with 6 bases between the two germline ends. The CDR3 is made up of 12 amino acids. Germline loops: CDR1 SGDLS, CDR2 YYNGEE. The DNA of the CDR3 is TGTGCCAGCAGCGAGCCAAACAATGAGCAGTTCTTC. It encodes CASSEPNNEQFF.

The chain couples TRBV4-2 to TRBJ2-5; possible D gene TRBD1, 5 bases. This CDR3 region has 13 residues. Between the trimmed V and J ends, which lost 2 bases and 7 bases, there was a span of 11 bases. CDR1 is LGHNA and CDR2 is YNFKEQ in the germline V gene. CDR3 sequence: CASSQTLQGTQYF. The CDR3 DNA is TGTGCCAGCAGCCAAACCCTCCAGGGGACCCAGTACTTC.

This clonotype was detected only a few times. This chain connects TRBV7-2 to TRBJ1-4; D unclear. The CDR3 contains 15 residues. Germline V gene sequence: CDR1 SGHTA, CDR2 FQGNSA. V lost 1 base and J lost 1, with 7 bases in between. The chain's CDR3 is CASSLGGLTNEKLFF. The CDR3 DNA is TGTGCCAGCAGCTTAGGAGGGCTAACTAATGAAAAACTGTTTTTT.

The genes are TRBV15 and TRBJ2-6; D may match TRBD1 or TRBD2 (6 bases each). CDR3 size: 14 residues. V lost 5 bases to trimming and J lost 10 bases, with 15 bases between them. Per the germline V gene, CDR1 is LNHNV and CDR2 is YYDKDF (reference sequence). The chain's CDR3 is CATSLQGGFNVLTF. As DNA, the CDR3 is TGTGCCACCAGCCTCCAAGGGGGGTTTAACGTCCTGACTTTC.

This clonotype was counted only a few times. The gene calls are TRBV9 and TRBJ2-3; D may be TRBD1 or TRBD2 (5 bases each). CDR1 is SGDLS, CDR2 YYNGEE, per germline. The CDR3 has 17 residues. V lost 0 bases, J lost 5 bases, and 19 bases lay in between. CDR3 in amino acids: CASSVGPVTGLGDTQYF. Here the CDR3 DNA reads TGTGCCAGCAGCGTAGGACCCGTAACAGGACTCGGAGATACGCAGTATTTT.

V and J are TRBV11-2 and TRBJ2-5; no definite D call. The CDR3 runs to 13 residues. Per germline, CDR1 SGHAT and CDR2 FQNNGV. Trimming pared 3 bases from V and 2 bases from J, leaving 7 bases between. Here the CDR3 DNA reads TGTGCCAGCAGCTTCGACGGACAAGAGACCCAGTACTTC. The encoded protein is CASSFDGQETQYF.

Turning to this clonotype: A read error may account for a junction end that differs from germline. V is TRBV5-1 and J is TRBJ1-1, with a possible D match to TRBD1 (6 bases). From germline, CDR1 is SGHRS and CDR2 YFSETQ. The CDR3 sequence is 15 residues long. CDR3 protein: CASSTTGIGNTEAFF. CDR3 DNA sequence: TGCGCTAGCAGCACTACAGGGATCGGGAACACTGAAGCTTTCTTT.